This T cell receptor beta chain emerged from a study of shared clonotypes between healthy human individuals. About the study: Used for every donor were three CD4 naive, three CD4 memory, two CD8 naive and one CD8 memory plate.

As defined, naive CD8 cells were CD45RO-negative and positively selected for CCR7, with terminally differentiated effector memory CD45RA+ cells excluded. As regards this clone: What it binds is unknown.

Study conclusions and caveats: Clonotypes which were not shared had lower generation probabilities than clonotypes that all four donors shared.

TCRdb keeps only in-frame clones here, not all; method: immunoSEQ multiplex PCR. This sample has hundreds of thousands of clones; approximately 96% occur once, and the top ten carry about 0.11%. The CDR3 runs to 14 residues. V lost 5 bases and J 3 bases, leaving 14 bases between the germline ends. Germline values: CDR1 LNHDA, CDR2 SQIVND (reference sequence). J is TRBJ2-7 and V is TRBV19, with D perhaps assigned TRBD1 or TRBD2 (6 bases each). Sequenced input: naive CD8+ T cells sorted from blood. This TCR came from a woman aged 25-40 years in good health. The CDR3 reads CASSYNGGYYEQYF. CDR3 bases: TGTGCCAGTAGTTACAACGGGGGCTACTACGAGCAGTACTTC.